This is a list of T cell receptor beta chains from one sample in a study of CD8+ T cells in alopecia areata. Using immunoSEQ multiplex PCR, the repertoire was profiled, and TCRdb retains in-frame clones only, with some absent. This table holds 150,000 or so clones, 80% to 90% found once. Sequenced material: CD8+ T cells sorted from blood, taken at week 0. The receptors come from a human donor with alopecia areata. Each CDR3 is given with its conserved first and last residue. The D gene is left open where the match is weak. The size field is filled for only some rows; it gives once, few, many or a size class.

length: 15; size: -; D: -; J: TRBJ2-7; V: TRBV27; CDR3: CASSRGIHDSYEQYF; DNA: TGTGCCAGCAGTCGGGGGATCCATGACTCCTACGAGCAGTACTTC
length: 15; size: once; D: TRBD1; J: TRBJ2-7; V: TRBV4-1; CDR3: CASSQGSGGLYEQYF; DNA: TGCGCCAGCAGCCAAGGCTCAGGGGGTCTCTACGAGCAGTACTTC
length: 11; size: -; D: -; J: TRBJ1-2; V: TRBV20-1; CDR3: CSARDSYGYTF; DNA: TGCAGTGCTAGAGACAGCTATGGCTACACCTTC
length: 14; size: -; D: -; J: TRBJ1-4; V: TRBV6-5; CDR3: CASSFQGGGEKLFF; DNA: TGTGCCAGCAGTTTTCAAGGGGGAGGCGAAAAACTGTTTTTT
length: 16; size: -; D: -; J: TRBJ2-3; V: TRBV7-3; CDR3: CASSLYGRVSTDTQYF; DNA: TGTGCCAGCAGCTTATACGGGCGGGTTAGCACAGATACGCAGTATTTT
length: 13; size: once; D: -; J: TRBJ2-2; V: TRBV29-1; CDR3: CSVVTGGTGELFF; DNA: TGCAGCGTTGTTACAGGTGGGACCGGGGAGCTGTTTTTT
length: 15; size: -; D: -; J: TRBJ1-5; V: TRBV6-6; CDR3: CASSYLQAFNQPQHF; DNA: TGTGCCAGCAGTTACCTACAGGCATTCAATCAGCCCCAGCATTTT
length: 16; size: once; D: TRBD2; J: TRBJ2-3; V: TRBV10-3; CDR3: CAISAGRESGTDTQYF; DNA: TGTGCCATCAGTGCTGGGAGGGAGTCTGGCACAGATACGCAGTATTTT
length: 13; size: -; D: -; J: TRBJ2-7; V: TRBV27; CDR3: CASSWGTSYEQYF; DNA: TGTGCCAGCAGTTGGGGGACCTCCTACGAGCAGTACTTC
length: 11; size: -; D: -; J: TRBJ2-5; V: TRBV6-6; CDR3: CASSRFETQYF; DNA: TGTGCCAGCAGTCGTTTCGAGACCCAGTACTTC
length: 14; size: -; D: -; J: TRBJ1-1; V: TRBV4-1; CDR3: CASSQDGMNTEAFF; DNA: TGCGCCAGCAGCCAAGACGGCATGAACACTGAAGCTTTCTTT
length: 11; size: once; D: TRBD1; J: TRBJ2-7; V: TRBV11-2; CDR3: CASSQTGKKYF; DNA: TGTGCCAGCAGTCAGACAGGGAAAAAGTACTTC
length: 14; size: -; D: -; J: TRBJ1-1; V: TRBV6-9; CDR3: CASSAFNMNTEAFF; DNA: TGTGCCAGCAGTGCTTTCAATATGAACACTGAAGCTTTCTTT
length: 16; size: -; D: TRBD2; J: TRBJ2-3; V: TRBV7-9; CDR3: CASSLSGGPSTDTQYF; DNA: TGTGCCAGCAGCCTGTCGGGGGGACCTAGCACAGATACGCAGTATTTT
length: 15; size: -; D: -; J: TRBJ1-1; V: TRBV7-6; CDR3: CASSLGQDGGTEAFF; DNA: TGTGCCAGCAGCTTAGGGCAGGACGGGGGCACTGAAGCTTTCTTT
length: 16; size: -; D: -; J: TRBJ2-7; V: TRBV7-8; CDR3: CASSLVFGDPWYEQYF; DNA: TGTGCCAGCAGCTTAGTATTCGGGGACCCCTGGTACGAGCAGTACTTC
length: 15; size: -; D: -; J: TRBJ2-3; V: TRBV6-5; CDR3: CASSYSPGSTDTQYF; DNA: TGTGCCAGCAGTTACTCCCCAGGTTCTACAGATACGCAGTATTTT
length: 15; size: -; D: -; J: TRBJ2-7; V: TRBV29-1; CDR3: CSVEGGDSHSYEQYF; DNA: TGCAGCGTTGAAGGGGGCGACAGCCACTCCTACGAGCAGTACTTC
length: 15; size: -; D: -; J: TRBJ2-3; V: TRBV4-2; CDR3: CASSQGQGGQDTQYF; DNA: TGTGCCAGCAGCCAAGGGCAGGGGGGCCAAGATACGCAGTATTTT
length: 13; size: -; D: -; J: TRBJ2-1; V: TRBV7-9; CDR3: CASSDAVYNEQFF; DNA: TGTGCCAGCAGCGACGCCGTCTACAATGAGCAGTTCTTC
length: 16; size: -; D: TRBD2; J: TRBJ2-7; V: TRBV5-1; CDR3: CASSPLSSGSSYEQYF; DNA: TGCGCCAGCAGCCCACTATCTAGCGGGAGTTCCTACGAGCAGTACTTC
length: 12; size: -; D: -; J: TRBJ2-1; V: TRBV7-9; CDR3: CASDFGANEQFF; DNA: TGTGCCAGCGATTTTGGAGCAAATGAGCAGTTCTTC
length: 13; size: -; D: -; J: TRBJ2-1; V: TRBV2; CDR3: CASRIGQYNEQFF; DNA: TGTGCCAGCAGAATTGGACAGTACAATGAGCAGTTCTTC
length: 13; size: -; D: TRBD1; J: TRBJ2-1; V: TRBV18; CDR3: CASSQTGSPEQFF; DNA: TGTGCCAGCTCACAGACAGGGTCCCCTGAGCAGTTCTTC
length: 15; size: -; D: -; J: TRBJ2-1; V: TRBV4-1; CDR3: CASSPLADSYNEQFF; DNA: TGCGCCAGCAGCCCATTAGCGGATTCCTACAATGAGCAGTTCTTC
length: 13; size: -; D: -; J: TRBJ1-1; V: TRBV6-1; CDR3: CASSTDPLREAFF; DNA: TGTGCCAGCAGTACAGACCCGTTAAGGGAGGCTTTCTTT
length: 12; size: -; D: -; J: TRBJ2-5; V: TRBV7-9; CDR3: CASSLDDRDPDF; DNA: TGTGCCAGCAGCTTGGACGACCGGGACCCAGACTTC
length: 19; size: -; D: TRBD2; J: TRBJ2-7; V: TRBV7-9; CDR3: CASSLLGASGGASSYEQYF; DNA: TGTGCCAGCAGCCTGCTGGGTGCTAGCGGAGGGGCAAGCTCCTACGAGCAGTACTTC
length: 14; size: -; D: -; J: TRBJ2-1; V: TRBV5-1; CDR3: CASSQGVSHNEQFF; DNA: TGCGCCAGCAGCCAAGGGGTTTCTCACAATGAGCAGTTCTTC
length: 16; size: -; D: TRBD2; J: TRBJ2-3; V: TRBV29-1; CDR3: CSALGASGGTTDTQYF; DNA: TGCAGCGCGTTGGGGGCTAGCGGGGGGACTACAGATACGCAGTATTTT
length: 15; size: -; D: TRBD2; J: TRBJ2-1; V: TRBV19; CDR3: CASSISLAGANEQFF; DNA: TGTGCCAGTAGTATATCTCTAGCGGGGGCCAATGAGCAGTTCTTC
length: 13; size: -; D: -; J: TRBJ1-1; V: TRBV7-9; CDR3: CASSTTESTEAFF; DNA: TGTGCCAGCAGCACGACAGAGAGCACTGAAGCTTTCTTT
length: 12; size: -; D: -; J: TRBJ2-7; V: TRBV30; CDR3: CAWRQGTYEQYF; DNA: TGTGCCTGGAGACAGGGAACCTACGAGCAGTACTTC
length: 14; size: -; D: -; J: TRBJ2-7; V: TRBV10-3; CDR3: CAISDWTEDYEQYF; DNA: TGTGCCATCAGTGACTGGACAGAGGACTACGAGCAGTACTTC
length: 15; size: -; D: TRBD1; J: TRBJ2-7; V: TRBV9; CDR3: CASSVAGTATYEQYF; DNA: TGTGCCAGCAGCGTAGCTGGGACAGCCACCTACGAGCAGTACTTC
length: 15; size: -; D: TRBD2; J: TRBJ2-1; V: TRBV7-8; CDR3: CASSLYAGTSREQFF; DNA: TGTGCCAGCAGCCTCTACGCCGGGACTAGCCGTGAGCAGTTCTTC
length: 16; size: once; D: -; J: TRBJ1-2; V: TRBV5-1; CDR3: CASSLVSPSHLDGYTF; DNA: TGCGCCAGCAGCTTGGTGTCCCCATCCCACCTGGATGGCTACACCTTC
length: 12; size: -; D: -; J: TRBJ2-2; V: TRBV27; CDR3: CASSSSPGELFF; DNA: TGTGCCAGCAGTTCCAGCCCCGGGGAGCTGTTTTTT
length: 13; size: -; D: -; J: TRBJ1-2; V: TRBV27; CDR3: CASSSGAGRGYTF; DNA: TGTGCCAGCAGTTCGGGGGCAGGACGCGGCTACACCTTC
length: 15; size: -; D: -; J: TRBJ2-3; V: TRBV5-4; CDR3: CASSLAGPQQDTQYF; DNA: TGTGCCAGCAGCTTAGCAGGGCCTCAACAAGATACGCAGTATTTT
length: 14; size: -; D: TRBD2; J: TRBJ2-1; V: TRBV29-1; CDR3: CSGGTSGDYNEQFF; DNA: TGCAGCGGAGGGACTAGCGGAGATTACAATGAGCAGTTCTTC
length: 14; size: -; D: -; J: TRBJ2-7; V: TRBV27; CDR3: CASTGQFGSYEQYF; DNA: TGTGCCAGCACCGGACAGTTTGGCTCCTACGAGCAGTACTTC
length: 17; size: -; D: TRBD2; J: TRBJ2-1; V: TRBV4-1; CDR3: CASSQEAPAGGPDEQFF; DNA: TGCGCCAGCAGCCAAGAGGCCCCAGCGGGGGGGCCCGATGAGCAGTTCTTC
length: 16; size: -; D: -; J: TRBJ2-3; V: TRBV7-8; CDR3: CASSLVRQGPVDTQYF; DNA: TGTGCCAGCAGCTTAGTTCGGCAGGGACCGGTAGATACGCAGTATTTT
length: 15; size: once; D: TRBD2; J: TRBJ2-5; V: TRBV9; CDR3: CASSTAAGPQETQYF; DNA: TGTGCCAGCAGCACGGCAGCGGGGCCGCAAGAGACCCAGTACTTC
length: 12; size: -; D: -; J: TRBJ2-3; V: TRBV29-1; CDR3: CSVDGGADTQYF; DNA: TGCAGCGTTGATGGGGGCGCAGATACGCAGTATTTT
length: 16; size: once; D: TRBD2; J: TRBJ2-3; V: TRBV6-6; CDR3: CASSLSGLAAADTQYF; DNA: TGTGCCAGCAGTCTATCGGGACTAGCGGCCGCAGATACGCAGTATTTT